Below are 16 T cell receptor beta chains sequenced from a single sample in a study of control samples from healthy donors and cancer patients (dated by TCRdb to about 2020). Libraries were prepared through the immunoSEQ multiplex PCR assay. What TCRdb holds here is the immuneACCESS table cut down to in-frame rearrangements. Part of the clones is not present; checked against another copy, under half of the missing clones reflect an unresolved V gene, and the others are unexplained. The sample has 90,000 to 150,000 clones on record, roughly 90% of them singletons. Almost 40% of the sample belongs to the ten largest clones. Sequencing was done on a sample of blood. The receptor source for this set is a man in his fifties in good health.

The rearrangement links TRBV5-5 to TRBJ2-7, with D maybe TRBD1 (6 bases). The CDR3 is made up of 14 amino acids. Trimming took 3 bases from V and 0 from J, leaving 10 bases between them. In germline, CDR1 is SGHKS, CDR2 YYEKEE (reference sequence). CDR3 nucleotides: TGTGCCAGCAGCTGGACAGCTTCCTCCTACGAGCAGTACTTC. This sequence encodes CASSWTASSYEQYF.

V gene TRBV5-1 combines with J gene TRBJ2-7; 11 bases are a match to TRBD2. Germline V gene sequence: CDR1 SGHRS, CDR2 YFSETQ. CDR3 length: 16 amino acids. Trimming removed 0 bases from V and 5 bases from J; junction bases left unmatched: 7. Here the CDR3 DNA reads TGCGCCAGCAGCTTGGCGGGTGCTAGCGGGGGGAACGAGCAGTACTTC. This gives the protein CASSLAGASGGNEQYF.

This chain uses TRBV7-9 with TRBJ1-2; 7 bases fit TRBD1. V lost 1 base to trimming and J lost 8 bases; unmatched junction nucleotides: 10. The germline gives CDR1 SEHNR, CDR2 FQNEAQ (reference sequence). This CDR3 has 15 residues. Here the CDR3 reads CASSLGWTGSGGYTF. The CDR3 DNA is TGTGCCAGCAGCTTAGGATGGACAGGTTCGGGGGGCTACACCTTC.

The genes are TRBV7-8 and TRBJ1-1, with D possibly matching TRBD1 (6 bases). Between the trimmed V and J ends, which lost 1 base and 0 bases, there was a span of 12 bases. This CDR3 has 16 residues. CDR1 is SGHVS, CDR2 FQNEAQ, per germline. The CDR3 region is CASSLEGHFLNTEAFF. CDR3 sequence (DNA): TGTGCCAGCAGCTTAGAGGGACACTTTTTGAACACTGAAGCTTTCTTT. Filled out from reference TRBV7-8 and TRBJ1-1, the complete variable domain reads GAGVSQSPRYKVAKRGQDVALRCDPISGHVSLFWYQQALGQGPEFLTYFQNEAQLDKSGLPSDRFFAERPEGSVSTLKIQRTQQEDSAVYLCASSLEGHFLNTEAFFGQGTRLTVV.

Concerning this clone: In the same sample, other DNA sequences code for this CDR3. This chain joins TRBV7-6 and TRBJ2-7, with D perhaps matching TRBD1 (6 bases). CDR3 length: 15 amino acids. Germline V gene lookup returns CDR1 SGHVS and CDR2 FNYEAQ. V was clipped by 6 bases and J by 3 bases, with 18 bases between them. CDR3 in amino acids: CASRQSPTGDYEQYF. DNA of the CDR3: TGTGCCAGCAGACAAAGCCCGACAGGAGACTACGAGCAGTACTTC.

The chain combines TRBV11-2 with TRBJ2-5, with D perhaps matching TRBD2 (6 bases). The germline V gene has CDR1 SGHAT and CDR2 FQNNGV. CDR3 length equals 16 residues. V shed 5 bases and J shed 1 base, with 17 bases lying between them. CDR3 sequence: CASSPNGEVFQETQYF. The CDR3 DNA follows: TGTGCCAGCAGCCCTAATGGGGAGGTCTTCCAAGAGACCCAGTACTTC.

The gene calls are TRBV6-6 and TRBJ2-7; 8 positions match TRBD1. Losses at the gene ends were 0 bases for V and 5 bases for J; bases not matched to a gene: 9. Germline loops: CDR1 MNHNY, CDR2 SVGAGI (reference sequence). The CDR3 runs 16 residues. In DNA, the CDR3 is TGTGCCAGCAGTTACTCGGTCGACAGGGGCCGCGACGAGCAGTACTTC. This sequence encodes CASSYSVDRGRDEQYF.

There are a few counts of this clone. The chain uses TRBV12-3 or TRBV12-4 and TRBJ1-2, with TRBD1 as a possible D gene (5 bases). Trimming removed 10 bases from V and 3 bases from J, with 15 bases in between. CDR3 length: 13 residues. The CDR3 DNA sequence: TGTGCCATCCCCAGGGAAGTGGACTATGGCTACACCTTC. Amino acid sequence: CAIPREVDYGYTF.

The genes are TRBV5-1 and TRBJ1-1; 7 bases map to TRBD1. Germline trimming cut 0 bases from V and 5 bases from J; bases unmatched to any gene: 10. There are 16 residues in the CDR3. Germline V gene sequence: CDR1 SGHRS, CDR2 YFSETQ. The CDR3 nucleotides are TGCGCCAGCAGCTTGGGCAGGGGGACCCTCGGAACTGAAGCTTTCTTT. It yields the protein CASSLGRGTLGTEAFF.

V and J are TRBV7-9 and TRBJ1-6; TRBD1 agrees at 8 bases. The CDR3 runs 14 residues. CDR1 is SEHNR, CDR2 FQNEAQ, per germline (reference sequence). V lost 5 bases to trimming and J lost 10 bases; unmatched junction nucleotides: 7. CDR3 in DNA: TGTGCCAGCAGCCGAGGACAGGGAGGATCACCCCTCCACTTT. Translating gives CASSRGQGGSPLHF.

The CDR3 bases are TGTGCCAGCAGCCAAGGCTGGCAGCTGAACACCGGGGAGCTGTTTTTT. It translates to CASSQGWQLNTGELFF. The chain has TRBV3-1 (or the pseudogene TRBV3-2) and TRBJ2-2; D gene unclear. The V and J ends lost 1 base and 1 base respectively, with 10 bases between them. There are 16 residues in the CDR3. Germline lookup yields CDR1 LGHDT and CDR2 YNNKEL (reference sequence).

The V gene is TRBV9, the J gene TRBJ1-1; D might be TRBD1 (5 bases). CDR1 and CDR2 (germline): SGDLS, YYNGEE. This CDR3 region has 15 residues. The V end was cut by 0 bases, the J end by 4 bases, with 13 bases between. The CDR3 is CASSVARAGVTEAFF. The DNA for the CDR3 is TGTGCCAGCAGCGTAGCCAGGGCCGGGGTCACTGAAGCTTTCTTT.

The chain recombines TRBV5-4 with TRBJ2-1, with TRBD1 matching 8 bases. This CDR3 is built from 16 residues. CDR1 is SGHNT and CDR2 is YYREEE in the germline V gene (reference sequence). V was clipped by 4 bases and J by 0 bases; unmatched bases: 6. The CDR3 coding sequence is TGTGCCAGCAGCACCCGACAGGGGCCCTCCTACAATGAGCAGTTCTTC. Its translation: CASSTRQGPSYNEQFF.

This clone appeared a few times. The chain carries TRBV7-2 and TRBJ2-1, with 9 positions matching TRBD2. V was pared by 4 bases and J by 8 bases, with 9 bases of the junction left unmatched. CDR1 and CDR2 (germline): SGHTA, FQGNSA. The CDR3 consists of 15 residues. The CDR3 sequence: CASSSAGGPLDEQFF. CDR3 DNA: TGTGCCAGCAGCTCGGCGGGGGGGCCACTGGATGAGCAGTTCTTC.

This chain joins TRBV10-2 and TRBJ1-5; a possible D gene is TRBD1 (5 bases). Germline-derived CDR1 and CDR2 are WSHSY and SAAADI. This CDR3 contains 14 residues. The germline V and J ends were trimmed by 3 bases and 2 bases, with 8 bases remaining between them. The CDR3: CASSDRVGNQPQHF. DNA of the CDR3: TGCGCCAGCAGTGACAGGGTGGGCAATCAGCCCCAGCATTTT.

The V gene is TRBV11-2, the J gene TRBJ1-6, with TRBD1 as a possible D gene (5 bases). The CDR3 runs 15 residues. From germline, CDR1 is SGHAT and CDR2 FQNNGV. Trimming removed 3 bases at V and 11 bases at J, with 17 bases between. Here the CDR3 reads CASSFWGETGPPLHF. The CDR3 DNA sequence: TGTGCCAGCAGCTTTTGGGGAGAGACGGGGCCACCCCTCCACTTT.